The 21 T cell receptor beta chains reported below all come from one sample, sequenced in a study of cytomegalovirus exposure and HLA in healthy donors (dated by TCRdb to 2017 to 2019). The method was the immunoSEQ multiplex PCR assay. A mixture of 60 forward primers for TCR Vbeta segments and 13 reverse primers for TCR Jbeta segments was used in the multiplex PCR. This is the immuneACCESS table as TCRdb keeps it, with only in-frame sequences that have V and J called. A part of the clones is gone; compared with another copy, unresolved V genes explain less than half, and the rest is unexplained. The table for this sample lists roughly 120,000 clones; roughly two thirds of them were counted only once. The ten biggest clones cover 7.5% to 9% of the sample. The sample comprised PBMCs. All receptors come from a man between 18 and 35 years old in good health and CMV-seropositive.

The chain recombines TRBV6-1 with TRBJ2-7; 8 bases match TRBD1. Per germline, CDR1 MNHNS and CDR2 SASEGT. V lost 6 bases to trimming and J lost 4 bases; unmatched junction nucleotides: 8. The CDR3 is 14 amino acids. The CDR3 DNA reads TGTGCCAGCAGACCCGGGACAGGTACTTACGAGCAGTACGTC. This sequence encodes CASRPGTGTYEQYV.

The chain employs TRBV7-9 and TRBJ2-1; 8 positions agree with TRBD2. V shed 1 base, J shed 9 bases, and the junction held 5 bases outside the gene matches. Germline CDR1 is SEHNR and CDR2 is FQNEAQ (reference sequence). The CDR3 runs to 14 residues. This CDR3 is CASSLGAGAGEQFF. CDR3 sequence (DNA): TGTGCCAGCAGCTTAGGAGCGGGGGCGGGTGAGCAGTTCTTC.

The chain combines TRBV6-5 with TRBJ1-2, with D unresolved. Per germline, CDR1 MNHEY and CDR2 SVGAGI. Deletions cut 4 bases from V and 5 bases from J, with 11 bases between. The CDR3 loop spans 13 amino acids. This chain's CDR3 is CASSFQPGYGYTF. CDR3 nucleotides: TGTGCCAGCAGTTTCCAACCCGGGTATGGCTACACCTTC.

The chain is built from TRBV5-7 and TRBJ1-6; D is unresolved. TRBV5-7 is filed as an ORF, its function uncertain. The ends were cut back, 1 base at V and 9 bases at J, with 14 bases in the middle. The CDR3 is made up of 15 amino acids. The CDR3 DNA reads TGTGCCAGCAGCTTGTGTACAGCCTTGGGTTCACCCCTCCACTTT. It translates to CASSLCTALGSPLHF.

This sequence joins TRBV18 and TRBJ2-6; 8 bases line up with TRBD1. Germline assignment: CDR1 KGHSH and CDR2 LQKENI. The ends lost 1 base at V and 3 bases at J; junction bases unmatched: 11. This CDR3 region has 19 residues. The CDR3 DNA is TGTGCCAGCTCACCACGGGGGATGACAGGGGCCTATGGGGCCAACGTCCTGACTTTC. The encoded protein is CASSPRGMTGAYGANVLTF.

The V call is TRBV5-6, the J call TRBJ2-7; 9 positions match TRBD1. The CDR3 runs to 14 residues. Germline V gene sequence: CDR1 SGHDT, CDR2 YYEEEE. J lost 4 bases, V lost 4 bases, and 6 bases had no gene match. The CDR3 loop is CASSRTGDLYEQYV. For the CDR3, the DNA is TGTGCCAGCAGCAGGACAGGGGATCTTTACGAGCAGTACGTC.

The chain has TRBV7-3 and TRBJ1-1; tentative D call: TRBD1 (5 bases). The V gene lost 9 bases and the J gene lost 8 bases, with 25 bases spanning the gap. CDR1 and CDR2 (germline): SGHTA, FQGTGA. The CDR3 spans 15 residues. The CDR3 bases are TGTGCCAGTGAACCGGTGGGGCTCCTCTCCTCCGAAGCTTTCTTT. Protein product: CASEPVGLLSSEAFF.

J is TRBJ2-7 and V is TRBV6-1, with D perhaps matching TRBD1 (6 bases). The CDR3 has 15 amino acids. Trimming pared 3 bases from V and 3 bases from J, leaving 15 bases between. CDR1 MNHNS and CDR2 SASEGT come from the germline V gene. In nucleotides, the CDR3 is TGTGCCAGCAGTGATCACAGGGCTGGGGGCTACGAGCAGTACGTC. This sequence encodes CASSDHRAGGYEQYV.

The gene calls are TRBV6-1 and TRBJ2-5; TRBD2 matches at 7 bases. The CDR3 totals 13 residues. Per the germline V gene, CDR1 is MNHNS and CDR2 is SASEGT. Losses at the gene ends were 7 bases for V and 1 base for J; bases not matched to a gene: 3. The CDR3 sequence is CASKRGIQETQYF. The CDR3 bases are TGTGCCAGCAAGCGGGGAATCCAAGAGACCCAGTACTTC.

V is TRBV9 and J is TRBJ2-1, with 11 bases aligning to TRBD2. There are 15 residues in the CDR3. Per the germline V gene, CDR1 is SGDLS and CDR2 is YYNGEE. V lost 3 bases, J lost 6 bases, and 5 bases stayed unmatched. The CDR3 DNA sequence: TGTGCCAGCAGCGCAGGGACTAGCGGTCTCAATGAGCAGTTCTTC. Residues: CASSAGTSGLNEQFF.

This clone came up a few times. V usage is TRBV6-6 and J usage is TRBJ1-6, with D unclear. Trimming removed 6 bases at V and 6 bases at J, with 15 bases between. Germline V gene lookup returns CDR1 MNHNY and CDR2 SVGAGI (reference sequence). CDR3 length equals 15 residues. CDR3: CASRDLEGLNSPLHF. The CDR3 DNA follows: TGTGCCAGCAGGGACCTGGAGGGCCTTAATTCACCCCTCCACTTT.

The chain links TRBV7-2 to TRBJ1-1, with D possibly being TRBD1 (5 bases). This CDR3 comprises 14 residues. Trimming took off 3 bases at V and 0 bases at J, with 8 bases between the two ends. Germline V gene lookup returns CDR1 SGHTA and CDR2 FQGNSA. CDR3 sequence: CASSLGRLNTEAFF. The CDR3 region has the DNA TGTGCCAGCAGCTTGGGGCGGCTGAACACTGAAGCTTTCTTT.

The sample holds a few counts of this clone. The chain employs TRBV5-1 and TRBJ2-7; 8 nucleotides agree with TRBD1. The junction had 6 bases not matched to a gene; V was cut back by 0 bases and J by 4 bases. Per germline, CDR1 SGHRS and CDR2 YFSETQ. This CDR3 is built from 15 residues. As DNA, the CDR3 is TGCGCCAGCAGCTTGGAAGGGACAGGCAATTACGAGCAGTACTTC. It translates to CASSLEGTGNYEQYF.

The V and J genes are TRBV6-1 and TRBJ2-3; 7 bases match TRBD2. CDR3 length: 13 residues. The germline V gene encodes CDR1 MNHNS and CDR2 SASEGT. V trimming: 8 bases; J trimming: 3 bases; junction bases outside the gene matches: 5. For the CDR3, the DNA is TGTGCCAGCGGGAGGGCGTTAACAGATACGCAGTATTTT. Protein product: CASGRALTDTQYF.

The chain couples TRBV4-2 to TRBJ2-5, with a tentative D call TRBD2 (6 bases). Germline loops: CDR1 LGHNA, CDR2 YNFKEQ. V was pared by 0 bases and J by 5 bases, with 16 bases between. CDR3 size: 16 residues. The CDR3 loop is CASSQEVGGGVETQYF. DNA of the CDR3: TGTGCCAGCAGCCAAGAAGTCGGCGGAGGGGTGGAGACCCAGTACTTC.

V and J are TRBV4-1 and TRBJ2-2; 11 nucleotides line up with TRBD2. Germline lookup yields CDR1 MGHRA and CDR2 YSYEKL. V was clipped by 3 bases and J by 0 bases; unmatched bases: 9. The CDR3 covers 19 residues. CDR3 region: CASSHPPLLAGANTGELFF. The DNA of the CDR3 is TGCGCCAGCAGCCACCCCCCCCTACTAGCGGGGGCGAACACCGGGGAGCTGTTTTTT.

V gene TRBV5-4 combines with J gene TRBJ1-2; 8 bases are a match to TRBD1. In germline, CDR1 is SGHNT, CDR2 YYREEE (reference sequence). The CDR3 contains 15 residues. V lost 3 bases, J lost 5 bases, and 9 bases stayed unmatched. CDR3 region: CASSSGDRGIYGYTF. The CDR3 coding sequence is TGTGCCAGCAGCTCGGGCGACAGGGGAATATATGGCTACACCTTC.

About this clone: Other DNA sequences of this sample code for an identical CDR3. The chain has TRBV4-1 and TRBJ2-1, with D perhaps matching TRBD2 (5 bases). The V and J ends lost 0 bases and 9 bases respectively, with 6 bases between them. Germline V CDR1 and CDR2: MGHRA, YSYEKL. The CDR3 is made up of 12 amino acids. CDR3 residues: CASSQDGVEQFF. For the CDR3, the DNA is TGCGCCAGCAGCCAAGACGGGGTTGAGCAGTTCTTC.

The chain joins TRBV5-6 to TRBJ2-6, with 10 bases that match TRBD1. With V trimmed by 3 bases and J by 0 bases, 6 bases remained unmatched. The CDR3 length is 18 residues. Germline-derived CDR1 and CDR2 are SGHDT and YYEEEE. In nucleotides, the CDR3 is TGTGCCAGCAGCTCAAGGACAGGGGGTTACTCTGGGGCCAACGTCCTGACTTTC. Protein product: CASSSRTGGYSGANVLTF.

CDR3 nucleotides: TGCAGCGTGACCTTAACAGGGTTCGACTATGGCTACACCTTC. Encoded protein: CSVTLTGFDYGYTF. This sequence joins TRBV29-1 and TRBJ1-2; the D gene is possibly TRBD1 (6 bases). The CDR3 covers 14 residues. Germline V lookup: CDR1 SQVTM, CDR2 ANQGSEA. V was trimmed by 6 bases and J by 3 bases, leaving 17 bases between them.

This clone has more than one count but fewer than ten. V and J are TRBV7-8 and TRBJ2-2; the match to TRBD2 covers 8 bases. Trimming cost V 3 bases and J 5 bases; bases outside gene matches: 11. Germline CDR1 SGHVS, CDR2 FQNEAQ. The CDR3 sequence is 17 residues long. The CDR3 sequence: CASSLPSGASGTGELFF. The CDR3 DNA is TGTGCCAGCAGCTTGCCTTCTGGGGCTAGCGGGACCGGGGAGCTGTTTTTT.